The 26 T cell receptor beta chains listed next were all sequenced from one sample in a study of blood T cell repertoires in COVID-19. Sequencing was performed with immunoSEQ multiplex PCR; in TCRdb, only in-frame clones are kept and a portion is missing. The sample lists approximately 130,000 clones, under 85% seen once, with approximately 8.7% in the top ten. The sequencing sample was made of peripheral blood. The receptors were gathered from a man aged 40-49 years with active or convalescent COVID-19.

This clone was counted a single time. The CDR3 nucleotides read TGTGCCACGGCAGCGGGGGGGCGCAATGAGCAGTTCTTC. This codes for CATAAGGRNEQFF. The rearrangement links TRBV2 to TRBJ2-1, with TRBD2 identical over 10 bases. Germline V gene data show CDR1 as SNHLY and CDR2 as FYNNEI. J was trimmed by 6 bases and V by 10 bases; bases with no gene match: 6. The CDR3 runs to 13 residues.

The CDR3 DNA reads TGTGCCAGCAGCTTGTGGACTAGCGGATACAATGAGCAGTTCTTC. The encoded protein is CASSLWTSGYNEQFF. The genes are TRBV5-8 and TRBJ2-1; the match to TRBD2 covers 10 bases. The trim removed 1 base at V and 4 bases at J, leaving 2 bases unmatched. The germline V gene encodes CDR1 SGHTS and CDR2 YDEGEE. CDR3 length: 15 residues.

The gene calls are TRBV9 and TRBJ2-1; 7 nucleotides align to TRBD1. J gave up 0 bases and V 4 bases, and 4 bases lay outside the gene matches. The germline V gene encodes CDR1 SGDLS and CDR2 YYNGEE. This CDR3 region has 15 residues. CDR3 bases: TGTGCCAGCAGCCCGACAGGGAGCTCCTACAATGAGCAGTTCTTC. It is translated as CASSPTGSSYNEQFF.

This clone showed up just a few times. J is TRBJ2-1 and V is TRBV7-3, with D maybe TRBD2 (6 bases). V lost 0 bases, J lost 6 bases, and 12 bases lay in between. CDR1 and CDR2 (germline): SGHTA, FQGTGA. The CDR3 sequence is 15 residues long. The CDR3 sequence: CASSLTFGGVNEQFF. Here the CDR3 DNA reads TGTGCCAGCAGCTTAACTTTCGGAGGGGTCAATGAGCAGTTCTTC.

The rearrangement joins TRBV27 to TRBJ2-1, with 10 bases fitting TRBD2. CDR1 and CDR2 (germline): MNHEY, SMNVEV (reference sequence). With 4 bases clipped from V and 6 bases from J, the junction kept 12 bases outside the gene matches. The CDR3 is 17 amino acids. The CDR3 protein is CASSSSPEAGGRNEQFF. The CDR3 DNA follows: TGTGCCAGCAGTTCATCGCCAGAAGCGGGGGGGCGCAATGAGCAGTTCTTC.

CDR3 region: CASSFRRGDEQYF. DNA for the CDR3: TGTGCCAGCAGTTTTCGGAGGGGAGACGAGCAGTACTTC. This sequence joins TRBV27 and TRBJ2-7; the D gene is possibly TRBD2 (6 bases). Germline V gene sequence: CDR1 MNHEY, CDR2 SMNVEV (reference sequence). The V gene lost 3 bases and the J gene lost 5 bases, with 11 bases spanning the gap. The CDR3 is made up of 13 amino acids.

J is TRBJ2-2 and V is TRBV5-6, with D tentatively TRBD2 (6 bases). V was pared by 6 bases and J by 3 bases, with 24 bases between. This CDR3 region has 18 residues. The germline V gene has CDR1 SGHDT and CDR2 YYEEEE. CDR3 DNA: TGTGCCAGCACTCTGGCCGCTAGCGCTTTTATGGACACCGGGGAGCTGTTTTTT. This encodes CASTLAASAFMDTGELFF.

This sequence joins TRBV5-1 and TRBJ2-1; the match to TRBD2 covers 13 bases. This CDR3 spans 18 amino acids. V lost 3 bases and J lost 12; bases outside the gene matches: 18. Per germline, CDR1 SGHRS and CDR2 YFSETQ. CDR3 sequence reads: CASSSGLAGEPTTMRQFF. The CDR3, as DNA: TGCGCCAGCAGCTCCGGACTAGCGGGGGAACCTACTACAATGAGGCAGTTCTTC.

The chain links TRBV30 to TRBJ1-6; D may be TRBD1 (5 bases). The germline gives CDR1 GTSNPN, CDR2 SVGIG (reference sequence). The CDR3 spans 12 residues. Trimming removed 6 bases at V and 9 bases at J, with 12 bases between. For the CDR3, the DNA is TGTGCCTGTCGGGGGGAGACTTCACCCCTCCACTTT. Its translation is CACRGETSPLHF.

The chain combines TRBV2 with TRBJ2-5; D unresolved. Trimming shortened V by 8 bases and J by 5 bases, and 12 bases separated the two germline ends. This CDR3 spans 12 amino acids. From germline, CDR1 is SNHLY and CDR2 FYNNEI. CDR3 DNA sequence: TGTGCCAGCTTGGAGCCCCGGGAGACCCAGTACTTC. Residues: CASLEPRETQYF.

The chain is built from TRBV5-4 and TRBJ2-3; TRBD2 might be the D (5 bases). The V gene lost 0 bases and the J gene lost 2 bases, with 7 bases spanning the gap. This CDR3 comprises 14 residues. Germline V lookup: CDR1 SGHNT, CDR2 YYREEE (reference sequence). CDR3 DNA sequence: TGTGCCAGCAGCTTGGCGGGGATCACAGATACGCAGTATTTT. This codes for CASSLAGITDTQYF.

The gene calls are TRBV10-2 and TRBJ1-1, with a weak D call TRBD1 (5 bases). Germline V lookup: CDR1 WSHSY, CDR2 SAAADI. The length of the CDR3 is 12 residues. V was pared by 2 bases and J by 10 bases, with 11 bases between. DNA for the CDR3: TGCGCCAGCAGTGAGCGGGGGTTGGCAGCTTTCTTT. Translated: CASSERGLAAFF.

The J gene is TRBJ2-7, the V gene TRBV6-2 or TRBV6-3, with a weak D call TRBD1 (6 bases). V gave up 2 bases and J gave up 2 bases, with 16 bases separating them. This CDR3 has 16 residues. Germline V gives CDR1 MNHEY, CDR2 SVGEGT. The CDR3 loop is CASSYPTGTRPYEQYF. The CDR3 DNA reads as TGTGCCAGCAGTTACCCGACCGGGACACGTCCCTACGAGCAGTACTTC.

The CDR3 reads CASRPGINYGYTF. The CDR3 region has the DNA TGTGCCAGCAGACCAGGGATTAACTATGGCTACACCTTC. The chain carries TRBV27 and TRBJ1-2, with D possibly being TRBD1 (5 bases). The germline V and J ends were trimmed by 6 bases and 1 base, with 9 bases remaining between them. The CDR3 runs 13 residues. In germline, CDR1 is MNHEY, CDR2 SMNVEV (reference sequence).

The genes are TRBV2 and TRBJ1-6, with D possibly being TRBD1 (5 bases). Germline values: CDR1 SNHLY, CDR2 FYNNEI. Trimming left V 4 bases short and J 0 bases short, with 10 bases between. CDR3 length: 16 residues. In DNA, the CDR3 is TGTGCCAGCAGTGGCCGAAGGGGCTCCTATAATTCACCCCTCCACTTT. It encodes CASSGRRGSYNSPLHF.

The chain combines TRBV3-1 (or the pseudogene TRBV3-2) with TRBJ1-1; TRBD1 is a possible D gene (6 bases). The length of the CDR3 is 14 residues. CDR1 LGHDT and CDR2 YNNKEL come from the germline V gene (reference sequence). Deletions cut 8 bases from V and 0 bases from J, with 13 bases between. The CDR3 bases are TGTGCCAGCGGCCCAGGGGCGATGAACACTGAAGCTTTCTTT. Protein sequence: CASGPGAMNTEAFF.

Only a few counts were recorded for this clone. The chain recombines TRBV18 with TRBJ2-3, with 12 positions matching TRBD2. Germline values: CDR1 KGHSH, CDR2 LQKENI. The V gene end was trimmed by 3 bases and the J gene end by 0 bases; junction bases not matched to a gene: 7. CDR3 length: 18 residues. The CDR3 is CASSPTSGGWASTDTQYF. CDR3 DNA sequence: TGTGCCAGCTCACCCACTAGCGGGGGGTGGGCTAGCACAGATACGCAGTATTTT.

CDR3 nucleotide sequence: TGTGCCAGTAGTATAGCCCCCAGGGGCATGAACACTGAAGCTTTCTTT. It codes for CASSIAPRGMNTEAFF. The chain links TRBV19 to TRBJ1-1; TRBD1 might be the D (6 bases). CDR3 length: 16 amino acids. V dropped 1 base and J dropped 0 bases, with 12 bases sitting between them. CDR1 LNHDA and CDR2 SQIVND come from the germline V gene (reference sequence).

The CDR3 spells CASSVGSPATNEKLFF. The CDR3 nucleotides read TGTGCCAGCAGCGTAGGGTCGCCAGCAACTAATGAAAAACTGTTTTTT. The chain uses TRBV9 and TRBJ1-4; unclear D gene. The germline V and J ends were trimmed by 0 bases and 0 bases, with 9 bases remaining between them. This CDR3 has 16 amino acids. Germline V gene lookup returns CDR1 SGDLS and CDR2 YYNGEE. Variable domain in full (rest from reference TRBV9 and TRBJ1-4): DSGVTQTPKHLITATGQRVTLRCSPRSGDLSVYWYQQSLDQGLQFLIQYYNGEERAKGNILERFSAQQFPDLHSELNLSSLELGDSALYFCASSVGSPATNEKLFFGSGTQLSVL.

Here the CDR3 reads CASSSGTGFGNTIYF. DNA of the CDR3: TGTGCCAGCAGCTCAGGGACAGGGTTTGGAAACACCATATATTTT. The V and J genes are TRBV13 and TRBJ1-3; 9 bases agree with TRBD1. Germline V gene lookup returns CDR1 PRHDT and CDR2 FYEKMQ (reference sequence). J was trimmed by 3 bases and V by 4 bases; bases with no gene match: 4. The CDR3 has 15 residues.

The CDR3 DNA reads as TGTGCCAGCAGTTCTCGGACTAGCGGGGGTATGGGGACCCAGTACTTC. Translated: CASSSRTSGGMGTQYF. V gene TRBV6-2 or TRBV6-3 combines with J gene TRBJ2-5; 13 bases are a match to TRBD2. V trimming: 4 bases; J trimming: 7 bases; junction bases outside the gene matches: 9. The germline V gene has CDR1 MNHEY and CDR2 SVGEGT. This CDR3 has 16 residues.

This clone showed up just once. This CDR3 is CASSSLHPPGIQYF. The CDR3 coding sequence is TGTGCCAGCAGTTCCCTCCACCCCCCGGGCATTCAGTACTTC. V gene TRBV27 combines with J gene TRBJ2-4; no clear D gene. Trimming left V 4 bases short and J 9 bases short, with 16 bases between. The CDR3 consists of 14 residues. CDR1 and CDR2 (germline): MNHEY, SMNVEV (reference sequence).

Of note for this clone: A read error may account for a junction end that differs from germline. The chain carries TRBV19 and TRBJ2-1, with 7 positions matching TRBD1. Germline CDR1 LNHDA, CDR2 SQIVND (reference sequence). The CDR3 loop spans 15 amino acids. In nucleotides, the CDR3 is TGTGCCTGTAGTATAGTCAGGGGGTCCGGCATTGAGCAGTTCTTC. Amino acids: CACSIVRGSGIEQFF.

V usage is TRBV29-1 and J usage is TRBJ1-2; possible D gene TRBD1, 5 bases. From germline, CDR1 is SQVTM and CDR2 ANQGSEA. The CDR3 sequence is 11 residues long. V was pared by 5 bases and J by 6 bases, with 10 bases between. The CDR3 loop reads CSVSGNHGYTF. CDR3 nucleotides: TGCAGCGTTTCAGGGAATCATGGCTACACCTTC.

This chain joins TRBV5-1 and TRBJ1-1; the match to TRBD1 covers 9 bases. V lost 4 bases and J lost 0; bases outside the gene matches: 4. The CDR3 totals 15 residues. The germline CDR1 and CDR2 sequences are SGHRS and YFSETQ. The CDR3 region has the DNA TGCGCCAGCAGCACGGGACAGGGAATGAACACTGAAGCTTTCTTT. It specifies CASSTGQGMNTEAFF.

V and J are TRBV27 and TRBJ1-1; tentative D call: TRBD1 (5 bases). The V and J ends lost 0 bases and 1 base respectively, with 15 bases between them. This CDR3 contains 17 residues. The germline gives CDR1 MNHEY, CDR2 SMNVEV (reference sequence). The CDR3 DNA reads TGTGCCAGCAGTTTATCGGGCAGGGCCCTAGGGAACACTGAAGCTTTCTTT. Its protein product is CASSLSGRALGNTEAFF.